This T cell receptor beta chain was profiled in a study of cytomegalovirus exposure and HLA in healthy donors. Overall study findings and caveats: In an earlier analysis, productive rearrangement rates for most beta V segments clustered near 87% or 30%. A later analysis associated 16,000 or so TCR beta sequences with HLA alleles at a 0.05 false discovery rate.

Primers: 60 Vbeta forward and 13 Jbeta reverse. Using immunoSEQ multiplex PCR, the repertoire was profiled, and TCRdb retains in-frame clones only, with some absent. The sample lists about 97,000 clones; roughly four fifths were seen once. The CDR3 totals 17 residues. Germline loops: CDR1 SGHNT, CDR2 YYREEE (reference sequence). The V end was cut by 0 bases, the J end by 2 bases, with 16 bases between. In regard to this clone: Its specificity is unknown.

This TCR was sampled from a man aged 35 to 55 in good health and CMV-seronegative. The sample taken for sequencing was PBMCs. The gene calls are TRBV5-4 and TRBJ2-3, with a weak D call TRBD2 (6 bases). CDR3 loop: CASSLEQWGVSTDTQYF. The CDR3, as DNA: TGTGCCAGCAGCTTGGAACAGTGGGGGGTTTCCACAGATACGCAGTATTTT.